The T cell receptor (beta chain) under discussion was sequenced for a study of regulatory T cells in long-lasting Graves disease. In the case of this clonotype: Its antigen is undetermined.

Overall study results and limits: TCR diversity was lower in persistent than newly diagnosed Graves' disease. TRBV28 was favored in persistent disease, as were TRBJ1-2 and TRBJ2-5. Persistent patients had more shared public clonotypes (around 2,800) than new patients (roughly 970).

Construction of the TCR beta libraries employed iRepertoire HTBI primers in conjunction with Arm-PCR of CDR3 regions. From the multiplex PCR reads, TCRdb called clonotypes with MiXCR, one entry per CDR3 protein. Among roughly 500,000 distinct CDR3 sequences listed, around 20% were seen once. V was pared by 3 bases and J by 0 bases, with 3 bases of the junction left unmatched. From germline, CDR1 is KGHDR and CDR2 SFDVKD. The CDR3 sequence is 16 residues long. Noted time point: persistent/refractory GD, antithyroid drugs over 5 years with positive TRAb. RNA isolated from PBMCs was used to make the TCR library. Graves' disease diagnoses used American Thyroid Association guidelines.

This clonotype originated in a female donor with Graves disease. The material sequenced was peripheral blood mononuclear cells (PBMCs), taken when the disease was refractory, from a patient treated with antithyroid drugs. The J gene is TRBJ2-2, the V gene TRBV24-1; 7 bases line up with TRBD2. The CDR3: CATSDKAGPNTGELFF. DNA of the CDR3: TGTGCCACCAGTGATAAAGCGGGACCGAACACCGGGGAGCTGTTTTTT.